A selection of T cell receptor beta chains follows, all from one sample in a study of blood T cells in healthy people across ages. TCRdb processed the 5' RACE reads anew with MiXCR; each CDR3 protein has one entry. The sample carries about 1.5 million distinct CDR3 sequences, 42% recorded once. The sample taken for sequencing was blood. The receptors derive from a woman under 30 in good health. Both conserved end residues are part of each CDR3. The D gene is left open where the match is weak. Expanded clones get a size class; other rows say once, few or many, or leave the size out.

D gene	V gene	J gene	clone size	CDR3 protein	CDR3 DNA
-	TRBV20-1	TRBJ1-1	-	CSARATANTEAFF	TGCAGTGCTAGAGCGACCGCGAACACTGAAGCTTTCTTT
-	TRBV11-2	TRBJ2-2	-	CASSFRLVAGELFF	TGTGCCAGCAGCTTTCGCCTAGTGGCCGGGGAGCTGTTTTTT
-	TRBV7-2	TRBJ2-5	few	CASSLRPETQYF	TGTGCCAGCAGCCTAAGGCCAGAGACCCAGTACTTC
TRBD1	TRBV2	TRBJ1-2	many	CASRTGTGLSNYGYTF	TGTGCCAGCAGAACCGGGACAGGGCTCTCTAACTATGGCTACACCTTC
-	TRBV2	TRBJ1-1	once	CASNQGGGNTEAFF	TGTGCCAGCAACCAGGGAGGAGGGAACACTGAAGCTTTCTTT
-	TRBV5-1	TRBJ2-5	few	CASSLRSSRVETQYF	TGCGCCAGCAGCCTGCGGTCGTCGAGGGTTGAGACCCAGTACTTC
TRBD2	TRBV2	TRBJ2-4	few	CASSETSGLDIQYF	TGTGCCAGCAGTGAAACTAGCGGGTTGGACATTCAGTACTTC
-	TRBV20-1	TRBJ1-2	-	CSIPKGHDYGYTF	TGCAGCATCCCAAAGGGGCATGACTATGGCTACACCTTC
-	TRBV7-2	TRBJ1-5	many	CASSPPGQPQHF	TGTGCCAGCAGCCCTCCTGGGCAGCCCCAGCATTTT
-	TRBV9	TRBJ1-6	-	CASSEQPGSDSPLHF	TGTGCCAGCAGCGAACAGCCAGGTAGCGATTCACCCCTCCACTTT
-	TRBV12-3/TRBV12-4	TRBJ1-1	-	CASTKEVLMNTEAFF	TGTGCCAGCACGAAGGAAGTTCTCATGAACACTGAAGCTTTCTTT
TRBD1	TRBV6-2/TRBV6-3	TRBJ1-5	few	CASSPQTGGFSNQPQHF	TGTGCCAGCAGTCCCCAGACAGGGGGCTTTAGCAATCAGCCCCAGCATTTT
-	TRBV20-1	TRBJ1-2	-	CSASGSLGYGYTF	TGCAGTGCTTCTGGGTCCTTGGGCTATGGCTACACCTTC
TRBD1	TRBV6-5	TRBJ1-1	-	CASSTGEGAFF	TGTGCCAGCAGCACAGGGGAAGGAGCTTTCTTT
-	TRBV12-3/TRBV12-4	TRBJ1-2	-	CASSFLGFDYGYTF	TGTGCCAGCAGTTTTTTGGGATTTGACTATGGCTACACCTTC
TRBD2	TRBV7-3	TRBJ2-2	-	CASSLRRTSGRAHTGELFF	TGTGCCAGCAGCCTCCGACGGACTAGCGGGAGGGCCCACACCGGGGAGCTGTTTTTT
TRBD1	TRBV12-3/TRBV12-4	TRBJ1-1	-	CASSSGTGSADAFF	TGTGCCAGCAGCTCCGGGACAGGGTCCGCCGACGCTTTCTTT
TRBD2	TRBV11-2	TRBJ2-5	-	CASSLSTGLAGFQETQYF	TGTGCCAGCAGCCTTTCAACCGGACTAGCGGGGTTCCAAGAGACCCAGTACTTC
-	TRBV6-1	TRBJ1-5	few	CASSIQGNQPQHF	TGTGCCAGCTCCATCCAGGGCAATCAGCCCCAGCATTTT
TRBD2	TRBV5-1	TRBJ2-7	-	CASSTGLAEYNEQYF	TGCGCCAGCAGCACGGGACTAGCGGAGTACAATGAGCAGTACTTC
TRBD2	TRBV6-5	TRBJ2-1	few	CASSTRLAGKKFNEQFF	TGTGCCAGCAGTACAAGACTAGCGGGAAAGAAGTTCAATGAGCAGTTCTTC
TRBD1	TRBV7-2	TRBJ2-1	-	CASSRRDRDNEQFF	TGTGCCAGCAGCCGCCGGGACAGGGACAATGAGCAGTTCTTC
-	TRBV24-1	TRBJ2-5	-	CATFVETQYF	TGTGCCACCTTCGTAGAGACCCAGTACTTC
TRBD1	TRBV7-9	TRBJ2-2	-	CASSGLMDRGGAGELFF	TGTGCCAGCAGCGGATTAATGGACAGGGGAGGTGCCGGGGAGCTGTTTTTT
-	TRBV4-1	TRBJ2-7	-	CASSQTDSGGPYGQYF	TGCGCCAGCAGCCAAACCGACTCAGGCGGACCCTACGGGCAGTACTTC
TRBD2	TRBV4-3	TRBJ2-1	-	CASSHSWSGGGNEQFF	TGCGCCAGCAGCCATTCGTGGAGCGGGGGGGGGAATGAGCAGTTCTTC
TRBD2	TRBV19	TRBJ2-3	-	CASKTLAGASDTQYF	TGTGCCAGTAAAACCCTAGCGGGGGCCTCAGATACGCAGTATTTT
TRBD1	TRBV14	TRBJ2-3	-	CASSDTGVTDTQYF	TGTGCCAGCAGCGATACAGGGGTCACAGATACGCAGTATTTT
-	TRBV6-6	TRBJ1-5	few	CASSYPQGQPQHF	TGTGCCAGCAGTTACCCCCAGGGCCAGCCCCAGCATTTT
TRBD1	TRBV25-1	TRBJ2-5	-	CASSGFTGGAGSETQYF	TGTGCCAGCAGTGGATTTACAGGGGGCGCCGGGTCGGAGACCCAGTACTTC
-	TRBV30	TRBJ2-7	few	CAWSLHEGQYF	TGTGCCTGGAGCCTACACGAGGGGCAGTACTTC
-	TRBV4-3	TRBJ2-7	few	CASSQENRAGYEQYF	TGCGCAAGCAGCCAAGAAAACAGGGCGGGTTACGAGCAGTACTTC
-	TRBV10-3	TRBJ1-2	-	CKHISGPRVGGYTF	TGCAAACACATCAGTGGCCCTCGGGTTGGGGGCTACACCTTC
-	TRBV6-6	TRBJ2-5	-	CASSSARGYQETQYF	TGTGCCAGCAGTTCGGCGAGAGGGTACCAAGAGACCCAGTACTTC
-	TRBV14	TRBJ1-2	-	CASSHTRAGYTF	TGTGCCAGCAGCCACACGCGGGCTGGCTACACCTTC
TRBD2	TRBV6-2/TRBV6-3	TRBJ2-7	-	CASSQTSGAEQYF	TGTGCCAGCAGTCAGACTAGCGGGGCCGAGCAGTACTTC
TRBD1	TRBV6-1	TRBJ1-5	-	CASSERGQQPQHF	TGTGCCAGCAGTGAAAGGGGGCAACAGCCCCAGCATTTT
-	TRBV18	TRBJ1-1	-	CASSLDASRTEAFF	TGTGCCAGCTCTCTGGACGCCTCACGCACTGAAGCTTTCTTT
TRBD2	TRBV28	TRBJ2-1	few	CASSWPTSHNEQFF	TGTGCCAGCAGTTGGCCGACTAGCCACAATGAGCAGTTCTTC
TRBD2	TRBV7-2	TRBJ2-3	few	CASSLLAGGQSDTQYF	TGTGCCAGCAGCTTATTAGCGGGGGGCCAGTCAGATACGCAGTATTTT
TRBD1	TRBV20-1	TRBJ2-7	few	CSAHGQEGVPYEQYF	TGCAGTGCTCACGGACAGGAAGGAGTACCCTACGAGCAGTACTTC
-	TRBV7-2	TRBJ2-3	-	CASSPLDGSGDTQYF	TGTGCCAGCAGCCCACTGGACGGCTCAGGTGATACGCAGTATTTT
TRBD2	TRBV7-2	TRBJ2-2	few	CASSLVSGSPGELFF	TGTGCCAGCAGCTTAGTCAGCGGGAGTCCCGGGGAGCTGTTTTTT
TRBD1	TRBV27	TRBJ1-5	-	CASSLYGQGFNQPQHF	TGTGCCAGCAGTTTATACGGACAGGGGTTTAATCAGCCCCAGCATTTT
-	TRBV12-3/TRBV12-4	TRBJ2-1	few	CASRRAEYNEQFF	TGTGCCAGCAGACGAGCTGAGTACAATGAGCAGTTCTTC
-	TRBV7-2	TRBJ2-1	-	CASSLELPSFYNEQFF	TGTGCCAGCAGCTTAGAACTCCCTTCCTTTTACAATGAGCAGTTCTTC